This T cell receptor (beta chain) was documented in a study of cytomegalovirus exposure and HLA in healthy donors. Whole-study results and caveats: Presence/absence analyses treated sequencing depth as roughly uniform across donors. TCR beta V segments were, for the most part, productive about 87% or about 30% of the time in an earlier analysis. Published work reported that the classifier diagnosed cytomegalovirus status with high specificity and sensitivity. Later, TCR association rates were found to vary by HLA locus, highest for DRB1 and lowest for HLA-C.

Losses at the gene ends were 4 bases for V and 4 bases for J; bases not matched to a gene: 2. CDR1 and CDR2 from the germline V gene are LNHDA and SQIVND (reference sequence). The CDR3 covers 13 residues. With regard to this clone: Its antigen is still unknown.

The study ran its PCR with 60 Vbeta and 13 Jbeta primers. Sequencing used immunoSEQ multiplex PCR; TCRdb keeps in-frame clones, though not all of them. This sample has 90,000 to 120,000 clones; approximately 77% occur once, and the top ten carry roughly 15%. Material for sequencing was PBMCs. V is TRBV19 and J is TRBJ1-1, with 8 positions matching TRBD1. The TCR sequence derives from a male donor in good health and CMV-seropositive. This CDR3 reads CASSTGGGTEAFF. DNA of the CDR3: TGTGCCAGTAGTACAGGGGGCGGCACTGAAGCTTTCTTT.